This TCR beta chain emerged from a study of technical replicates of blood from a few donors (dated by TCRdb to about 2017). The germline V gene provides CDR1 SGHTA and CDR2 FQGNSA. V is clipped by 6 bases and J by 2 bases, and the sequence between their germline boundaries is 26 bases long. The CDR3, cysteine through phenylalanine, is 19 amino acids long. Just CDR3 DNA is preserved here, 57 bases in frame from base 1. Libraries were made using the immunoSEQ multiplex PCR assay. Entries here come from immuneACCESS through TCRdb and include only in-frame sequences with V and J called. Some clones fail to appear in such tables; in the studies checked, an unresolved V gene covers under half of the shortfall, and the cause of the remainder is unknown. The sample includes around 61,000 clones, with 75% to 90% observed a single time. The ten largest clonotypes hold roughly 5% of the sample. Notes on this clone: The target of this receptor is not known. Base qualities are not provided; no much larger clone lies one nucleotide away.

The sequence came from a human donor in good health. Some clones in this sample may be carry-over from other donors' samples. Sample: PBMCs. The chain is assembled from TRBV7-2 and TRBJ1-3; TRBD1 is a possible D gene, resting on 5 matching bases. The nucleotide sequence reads TGTGCCAGCAGTCAAGGGCCGGGACTCGAGATGATAACTGGAAACACCATATATTTT. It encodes CASSQGPGLEMITGNTIYF.